The 14 T cell receptor beta chains below all came from one sample that was sequenced in a study of Ad26.COV2.S vaccination and SARS-CoV-2 variants. Described treatment: about 20 received Ad26.COV2.S at low or high dose, single or two shots; roughly five received placebo; per-sample allocation not given. Day 63 after the first injection of vaccine or placebo was the sampling time. Repertoires were generated with immunoSEQ multiplex PCR, while TCRdb's copy carries only in-frame clones and drops some. The sample lists some 520,000 clones; around 88% were seen once. The sample consisted of peripheral blood, taken in a trial of Ad26.COV2.S vaccine versus placebo. The receptor source for this set is a person aged 18-60 years who received the Ad26.COV2.S COVID-19 vaccine or a placebo.

The rearrangement joins TRBV12-5 to TRBJ1-1; TRBD1 might be the D (6 bases). Germline V gene sequence: CDR1 LGHNT, CDR2 FRNRAP. V was shortened by 1 base and J by 2 bases, with 11 bases between the two germline ends. This CDR3 has 15 residues. The CDR3, as DNA: TGTGCTAGTGGTTTGGCCTCGGGGGGCAACACTGAAGCTTTCTTT. It yields the protein CASGLASGGNTEAFF.

This clone was recorded once. CDR3 DNA sequence: TGCGCCAGCAGCCAAGAGACAGCCAATTCACCCCTCCACTTT. This sequence encodes CASSQETANSPLHF. The chain carries TRBV4-1 and TRBJ1-6; D is perhaps TRBD1 (5 bases). Germline CDR1 and CDR2: MGHRA and YSYEKL. The V gene lost 0 bases and the J gene lost 7 bases, with 7 bases spanning the gap. The CDR3 is 14 amino acids.

The chain combines TRBV30 with TRBJ1-6; possibly TRBD1 for D (5 bases). From germline, CDR1 is GTSNPN and CDR2 SVGIG (reference sequence). V gave up 0 bases and J gave up 7 bases, with 7 bases separating them. CDR3 length: 13 amino acids. The CDR3 nucleotides are TGTGCCTGGAGTGTTCAGGGAAATTCACCCCTCCACTTT. Protein sequence: CAWSVQGNSPLHF.

The chain recombines TRBV4-3 with TRBJ1-3; D not certain. The CDR3 totals 16 residues. The V gene's germline CDR1 is LGHNA and CDR2 YSLEER. V shed 4 bases and J shed 0 bases, with 13 bases lying between them. CDR3 sequence: CASSRTLHSSGNTIYF. Here the CDR3 DNA reads TGCGCCAGCAGCCGCACCCTACATAGCTCTGGAAACACCATATATTTT.

This sequence joins TRBV29-1 and TRBJ1-2; possible D gene TRBD1, 5 bases. The CDR3 has 17 amino acids. Germline values: CDR1 SQVTM, CDR2 ANQGSEA. V was shortened by 4 bases and J by 7 bases, with 28 bases between the two germline ends. The chain's CDR3 is CSVGPMGRVTVPLGYTF. The CDR3 DNA reads as TGCAGCGTTGGCCCCATGGGCAGAGTGACAGTACCCCTTGGCTACACCTTC.

The chain combines TRBV7-8 with TRBJ1-5; D is ambiguous. The CDR3 has 21 residues. The germline V gene encodes CDR1 SGHVS and CDR2 FQNEAQ. Trimming removed 1 base at V and 7 bases at J, with 32 bases between. This CDR3 reads CASSLVVSAQAGPKTFQPQHF. As DNA, the CDR3 is TGTGCCAGCAGCTTAGTGGTGTCAGCCCAAGCCGGACCAAAAACTTTCCAGCCCCAGCATTTT.

The chain couples TRBV25-1 to TRBJ1-5; D possibly corresponds to TRBD1 (5 bases). Trimming took off 1 base at V and 2 bases at J, with 12 bases between the two ends. The germline gives CDR1 MGHDK, CDR2 SYGVNS. The CDR3 has 16 residues. This CDR3 reads CASSEWGGRGNQPQHF. CDR3 coding DNA: TGTGCCAGCAGTGAATGGGGGGGGAGAGGCAATCAGCCCCAGCATTTT.

This clone showed up just a few times. The genes are TRBV6-5 and TRBJ1-5; D unclear. This CDR3 has 15 residues. V was shortened by 5 bases and J by 0 bases, with 11 bases between the two germline ends. The germline V gene has CDR1 MNHEY and CDR2 SVGAGI. The CDR3 region is CASSTQSYSNQPQHF. In DNA, the CDR3 is TGTGCCAGCAGTACCCAGTCGTATAGCAATCAGCCCCAGCATTTT.

The genes are TRBV23-1 and TRBJ2-7, with TRBD2 matching over 7 bases. Being an ORF, TRBV23-1 has a function that is uncertain. V dropped 8 bases and J dropped 4; count of bases not matched to a gene: 8. This CDR3 is built from 13 residues. In nucleotides, the CDR3 is TGCGCCAGCCGACTAGCTTCAGTTTACGAGCAGTACTTC. Encoded protein: CASRLASVYEQYF.

The CDR3, as DNA: TGTGCCAGCAGTCCGCCCGGGACAGGCATAGGCTATGGCTACACCTTC. Encoded protein: CASSPPGTGIGYGYTF. V usage is TRBV28 and J usage is TRBJ1-2; 8 bases match TRBD1. Germline loops: CDR1 MDHEN, CDR2 SYDVKM. The CDR3 consists of 16 residues. Trimming took 5 bases from V and 4 from J; bases not matched to a gene: 12.

The chain is built from TRBV4-2 and TRBJ2-7, with TRBD2 matching 11 bases. Trimming removed 1 base from V and 2 bases from J; junction bases left unmatched: 1. The CDR3 is 15 amino acids. Germline CDR1 is LGHNA and CDR2 is YNFKEQ. The CDR3 loop reads CASSQATSGAYEQYF. The CDR3 nucleotides are TGTGCCAGCAGCCAAGCGACTAGCGGGGCCTACGAGCAGTACTTC.

V is TRBV11-2 and J is TRBJ2-7; D is undetermined. The CDR3 covers 15 residues. V was clipped by 2 bases and J by 6 bases, with 17 bases between them. Looked up from germline, CDR1 is SGHAT and CDR2 is FQNNGV. Written as DNA, the CDR3 is TGTGCCAGCAGCTTATATAGTACGGCGGTCGCCGAGCAGTACTTC. It encodes CASSLYSTAVAEQYF.

The V and J genes are TRBV6-5 and TRBJ1-1; no clear D gene. The CDR3 is 13 residues long. Germline CDR1 is MNHEY and CDR2 is SVGAGI. V dropped 2 bases and J dropped 3 bases, with 7 bases sitting between them. The CDR3 DNA reads TGTGCCAGCAGTTACGAGCCAGACACTGAAGCTTTCTTT. Its protein product is CASSYEPDTEAFF.

The chain couples TRBV9 to TRBJ1-2; TRBD1 agrees at 9 bases. V trimming: 4 bases; J trimming: 0 bases; junction bases outside the gene matches: 4. This CDR3 has 15 amino acids. Germline lookup yields CDR1 SGDLS and CDR2 YYNGEE. CDR3 sequence (DNA): TGTGCCAGCAGCTCGAGGACAGGGGCTAACTATGGCTACACCTTC. This gives the protein CASSSRTGANYGYTF.